These 11 T cell receptor beta chains were sequenced from one sample in a study of blood T cell repertoires in COVID-19. TCRdb's table, derived via immunoSEQ multiplex PCR, lists solely in-frame clones and lacks some. The sample has 85,000 to 100,000 clones, roughly 80% seen once. Specimen: peripheral blood. Source of these receptors: a man between 45 and 60 years old who had recovered from COVID-19.

The chain has TRBV5-5 and TRBJ2-2; D might be TRBD2 (5 bases). The length of the CDR3 is 15 residues. In germline, CDR1 is SGHKS, CDR2 YYEKEE (reference sequence). V lost 3 bases, J lost 5 bases, and 14 bases lay in between. The CDR3 DNA sequence: TGTGCCAGCAGCTGGGCTGTTTCGGGGACCGGGGAGCTGTTTTTT. This translates into CASSWAVSGTGELFF.

This chain links TRBV10-3 with TRBJ1-2; no clear D gene. Trimming shortened V by 6 bases and J by 4 bases, and 12 bases separated the two germline ends. The germline CDR1 and CDR2 sequences are ENHRY and SYGVKD. This CDR3 has 13 amino acids. The chain's CDR3 is CAIRAREGYGYTF. CDR3 coding DNA: TGTGCCATCAGAGCCCGGGAGGGCTATGGCTACACCTTC.

This clone has just a few counts. The chain recombines TRBV9 with TRBJ2-7; 8 bases fit TRBD2. Unmatched junction bases numbered 9, after V lost 4 bases and J lost 0 bases. This CDR3 has 16 residues. Looked up from germline, CDR1 is SGDLS and CDR2 is YYNGEE. This CDR3 is CASSPSSGSISYEQYF. Here the CDR3 DNA reads TGTGCCAGCAGCCCCTCAAGCGGGAGCATCTCCTACGAGCAGTACTTC.

This rearrangement joins TRBV7-9 to TRBJ2-6; the match to TRBD1 covers 7 bases. Trimming removed 5 bases from V and 2 bases from J; junction bases left unmatched: 6. The CDR3 contains 16 residues. Germline values: CDR1 SEHNR, CDR2 FQNEAQ (reference sequence). CDR3 sequence reads: CASSQDRAPGANVLTF. CDR3 sequence (DNA): TGTGCCAGCAGCCAAGACAGGGCCCCTGGGGCCAACGTCCTGACTTTC.

The chain uses TRBV7-9 and TRBJ2-2; 7 bases map to TRBD2. The CDR3 is 16 amino acids. Germline-derived CDR1 and CDR2 are SEHNR and FQNEAQ (reference sequence). V shed 7 bases, J shed 5 bases, and the junction held 13 bases outside the gene matches. CDR3 DNA: TGTGCCAGCACCAAAGCGCGGGCGGGAGCTACCGGGGAGCTGTTTTTT. Its translation: CASTKARAGATGELFF.

The chain uses TRBV12-3 or TRBV12-4 and TRBJ2-5; D unresolved. V shed 1 base and J shed 12 bases, with 12 bases lying between them. This CDR3 has 12 residues. The chain's CDR3 is CASSLEPGPKYF. Written as DNA, the CDR3 is TGTGCCAGCAGTTTAGAGCCGGGTCCAAAGTACTTC.

This rearrangement joins TRBV11-2 to TRBJ2-1; 8 bases fit TRBD1. There are 16 residues in the CDR3. CDR1 SGHAT and CDR2 FQNNGV come from the germline V gene. Trimming took 5 bases from V and 2 from J; bases not matched to a gene: 8. Here the CDR3 DNA reads TGTGCCAGCAGCCCGTGGTCAGGGGGCGCCTACAATGAGCAGTTCTTC. This translates into CASSPWSGGAYNEQFF.

The chain carries TRBV19 and TRBJ2-6; the match to TRBD1 covers 7 bases. The V and J ends lost 3 bases and 1 base, in that order; junction bases with no gene match: 12. Germline values: CDR1 LNHDA, CDR2 SQIVND (reference sequence). The CDR3 runs to 19 residues. CDR3 nucleotides: TGTGCCAGTAGTATTAAGAGACAGGGATCGCCTTCTGGGGCCAACGTCCTGACTTTC. Residues: CASSIKRQGSPSGANVLTF. The whole variable domain, remainder taken from reference TRBV19 and TRBJ2-6, is DGGITQSPKYLFRKEGQNVTLSCEQNLNHDAMYWYRQDPGQGLRLIYYSQIVNDFQKGDIAEGYSVSREKKESFPLTVTSAQKNPTAFYLCASSIKRQGSPSGANVLTFGAGSRLTVL.

This chain connects TRBV30 to TRBJ2-7; 9 nucleotides match TRBD1. The CDR3 extends over 15 amino acids. The junction had 10 bases not matched to a gene; V was cut back by 6 bases and J by 1 base. Germline V CDR1 and CDR2: GTSNPN, SVGIG (reference sequence). CDR3: CACFRDRANSYEQYF. The CDR3 nucleotides are TGTGCCTGTTTCCGGGACAGGGCTAATTCCTACGAGCAGTACTTC. The full variable domain, rest sourced from reference TRBV30 and TRBJ2-7, is SQTIHQWPATLVQPVGSPLSLECTVEGTSNPNLYWYRQAAGRGLQLLFYSVGIGQISSEVPQNLSASRPQDRQFILSSKKLLLSDSGFYLCACFRDRANSYEQYFGPGTRLTVT.

The chain couples TRBV5-1 to TRBJ2-1; 9 nucleotides align to TRBD2. Germline V gene data show CDR1 as SGHRS and CDR2 as YFSETQ. The junction had 7 bases not matched to a gene; V was cut back by 0 bases and J by 9 bases. This CDR3 is 15 amino acids long. The CDR3 reads CASSLESGGSSEQFF. The CDR3 coding sequence is TGCGCCAGCAGCTTGGAAAGCGGGGGGTCCTCTGAGCAGTTCTTC.

V is TRBV6-5 and J is TRBJ1-5; TRBD1 matches at 8 bases. The CDR3 has 15 residues. V was pared by 6 bases and J by 4 bases, with 8 bases of the junction left unmatched. Per germline, CDR1 MNHEY and CDR2 SVGAGI. CDR3 in DNA: TGTGCCAGCAGCAGGGGGCCCGGAGGGAATCAGCCCCAGCATTTT. Translation: CASSRGPGGNQPQHF.